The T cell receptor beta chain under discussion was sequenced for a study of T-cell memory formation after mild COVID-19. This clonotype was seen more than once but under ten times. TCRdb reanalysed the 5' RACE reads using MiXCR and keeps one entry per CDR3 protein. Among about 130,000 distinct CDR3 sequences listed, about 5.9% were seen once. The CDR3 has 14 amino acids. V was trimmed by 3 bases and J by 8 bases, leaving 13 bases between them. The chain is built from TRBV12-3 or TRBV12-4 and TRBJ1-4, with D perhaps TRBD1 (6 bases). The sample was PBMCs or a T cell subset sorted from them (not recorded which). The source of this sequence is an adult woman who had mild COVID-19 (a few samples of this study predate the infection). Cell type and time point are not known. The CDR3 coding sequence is TGTGCCAGCAGTTTTGGTGGGGGCAGCGAAAAACTGTTTTTT. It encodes CASSFGGGSEKLFF.